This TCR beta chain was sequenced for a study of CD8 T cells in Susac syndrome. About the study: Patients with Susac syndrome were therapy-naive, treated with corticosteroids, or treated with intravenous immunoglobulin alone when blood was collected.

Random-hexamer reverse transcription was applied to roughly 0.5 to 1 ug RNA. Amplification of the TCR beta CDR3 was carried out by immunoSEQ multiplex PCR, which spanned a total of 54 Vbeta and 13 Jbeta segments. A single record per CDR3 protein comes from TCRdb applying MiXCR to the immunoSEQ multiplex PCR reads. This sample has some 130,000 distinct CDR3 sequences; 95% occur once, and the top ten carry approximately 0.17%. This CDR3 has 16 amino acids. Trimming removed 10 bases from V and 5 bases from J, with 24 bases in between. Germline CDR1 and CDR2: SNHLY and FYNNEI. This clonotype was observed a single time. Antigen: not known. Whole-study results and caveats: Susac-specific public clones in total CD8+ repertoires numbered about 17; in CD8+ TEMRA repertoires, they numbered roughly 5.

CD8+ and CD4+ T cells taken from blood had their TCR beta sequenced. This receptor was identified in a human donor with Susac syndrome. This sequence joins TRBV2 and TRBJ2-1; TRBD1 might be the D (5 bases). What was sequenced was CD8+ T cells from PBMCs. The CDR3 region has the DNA TGTGCCATCTTTAACCCCTCACAGGCAGTGGACAATGAGCAGTTCTTC. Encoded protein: CAIFNPSQAVDNEQFF. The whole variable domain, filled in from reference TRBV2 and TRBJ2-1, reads EPEVTQTPSHQVTQMGQEVILRCVPISNHLYFYWYRQILGQKVEFLVSFYNNEISEKSEIFDDQFSVERPDGSNFTLKIRSTKLEDSAMYFCAIFNPSQAVDNEQFFGPGTRLTVL.